This T cell receptor (beta chain) was recorded in a study of blood T cell repertoires in COVID-19. The wider study: Acute and convalescent COVID-19 specimens originated in the United States, Italy and Spain. T cells, B-cell-depleted T cells, or PBMCs provided the cDNA or gDNA that served as material.

This CDR3 has 11 residues. Source study methods: Reference gene primer amplification gave nucleated cell count estimates. Here immunoSEQ multiplex PCR was the method, and the copy in TCRdb shows in-frame clones only, minus some. D and trimming come from the DNA, and the V and J calls and clone size come from that table. Counted here are about 140,000 clones, 75% to 85% occurring once; the ten biggest clones make up 4.5%. The sequenced sample was peripheral blood. This chain connects TRBV21-1 to TRBJ1-2. TRBV21-1 is an annotated pseudogene. This clonotype was obtained from an elderly woman with active or convalescent COVID-19. The CDR3 nucleotides read TGTGCCAGCAGTCCCGACGTAGAGCGCACCTTC. It yields the protein CASSPDVERTF.